This T cell receptor beta chain is drawn from a study of blood T cell repertoires in COVID-19. Looking at the study overall: Material from acute and convalescent COVID-19 was sourced from the United States, Italy and Spain. PBMCs, B-cell-depleted T cells, or T cells were the source of the cDNA or gDNA that made up the material.

Using immunoSEQ multiplex PCR, the repertoire was profiled, and TCRdb retains in-frame clones only, with some absent. Among about 80,000 clones listed, around 69% were seen once. The V end lost 7 bases, the J end lost 4 bases, and 10 bases lay between the germline ends. There are 11 residues in the CDR3. Germline CDR1 is DFQATT and CDR2 is SNEGSKA (reference sequence). In this sample, this clone turned up once. Sequencing was performed on peripheral blood. The chain combines TRBV20-1 with TRBJ1-1; D possibly corresponds to TRBD1 (6 bases). This clonotype was sampled from a man in his 70s with active or convalescent COVID-19. CDR3 loop: CSVRGGTEAFF. CDR3 bases: TGCAGTGTCAGGGGTGGCACTGAAGCTTTCTTT.